This T cell receptor beta chain originates from a study of T cell repertoires in cytomegalovirus infection. This clonotype was recorded a few times. In TCRdb, the reads were re-called with MiXCR into one record per CDR3 protein. This sample has some 450,000 distinct CDR3 sequences; under 40% occur once, and the top ten carry roughly 13%. Germline assignment: CDR1 LNHDA and CDR2 SQIVND (reference sequence). The CDR3 is made up of 14 amino acids. V was clipped by 6 bases and J by 8 bases, with 16 bases between them. The TCR sequence derives from a human donor in good health (CMV status not recorded). Some clones in this sample may be carry-over from other donors' samples. This sequence joins TRBV19 and TRBJ1-4, with D tentatively TRBD1 (6 bases). Sequencing was performed on PBMCs. CDR3 sequence: CASSQRDQGEKLFF. The CDR3 region has the DNA TGTGCCAGTAGCCAACGGGACCAGGGGGAAAAACTGTTTTTT.